The 23 T cell receptor beta chains below come from one sample, sequenced in a study of molecular identifiers for immune sequencing clone quantification. MiXCR, applied by TCRdb to the PCR reads, yields one record per CDR3 protein. The sample comprises 45,000 to 55,000 distinct CDR3 sequences, 35% to 40% of which are singletons, and 3% to 4.5% rests with the top ten. The source material was naive CD8+ T cells from blood, with Jurkat cell RNA spiked in. Subset meaning: FACS-sorted CD8+CD4-CCR7+CD45RA+ naive T cells. The receptors here all came from a human donor in good health. Some libraries in this study had Jurkat cell RNA spiked in.

The J gene is TRBJ2-3, the V gene TRBV7-2; maybe TRBD1 (6 bases). Germline CDR1 is SGHTA and CDR2 is FQGNSA. The CDR3 covers 18 residues. With 2 bases removed from V and 5 bases from J, the gap between germline ends came to 23 bases. CDR3 residues: CASSLRGSASLIGDTQYF. The DNA for the CDR3 is TGTGCCAGCAGCTTAAGGGGGTCGGCTAGTCTGATTGGAGATACGCAGTATTTT.

This clonotype was found many times. The chain employs TRBV7-2 and TRBJ1-5; D ambiguous. The germline gives CDR1 SGHTA, CDR2 FQGNSA. The CDR3 spans 15 residues. V lost 2 bases to trimming and J lost 4 bases, with 12 bases between them. CDR3 residues: CASSLIWGTNQPQHF. CDR3 coding DNA: TGTGCCAGCAGCTTAATTTGGGGAACGAATCAGCCCCAGCATTTT. The full variable domain, its missing parts supplied by reference TRBV7-2 and TRBJ1-5, is GAGVSQSPSNKVTEKGKDVELRCDPISGHTALYWYRQSLGQGLEFLIYFQGNSAPDKSGLPSDRFSAERTGGSVSTLTIQRTQQEDSAVYLCASSLIWGTNQPQHFGDGTRLSIL.

Only a few counts were recorded for this clonotype. The CDR3 protein is CASSRWDREQILFF. The DNA of the CDR3 is TGTGCCAGCAGCAGATGGGACAGGGAACAAATACTGTTTTTT. The chain uses TRBV9 and TRBJ1-4; 9 bases map to TRBD1. CDR3 length equals 14 residues. Germline CDR1 SGDLS, CDR2 YYNGEE. V was clipped by 4 bases and J by 13 bases; unmatched bases: 11. Together with reference TRBV9 and TRBJ1-4, the CDR3 gives the full variable domain: DSGVTQTPKHLITATGQRVTLRCSPRSGDLSVYWYQQSLDQGLQFLIQYYNGEERAKGNILERFSAQQFPDLHSELNLSSLELGDSALYFCASSRWDREQILFFGSGTQLSVL.

Worth noting for this clonotype: With a much larger clone just one base away, this may be a read error. The V gene is TRBV12-3 or TRBV12-4, the J gene TRBJ2-3, with D uncertain. The CDR3 sequence is 13 residues long. Trimming cost V 4 bases and J 4 bases, with 9 bases left between them. The CDR3 bases are TGTGCCAGCAGTTCTACTATGGCAGATACGCAGTATTTT. Translation gives CASSSTMADTQYF.

In regard to this clonotype: It may be a read error: a sequence one base away is much more abundant. The genes are TRBV7-2 and TRBJ1-4; TRBD1 matches 7 bases. CDR1 and CDR2 (germline): SGHTA, FQGNSA. This CDR3 region has 13 residues. This CDR3 is CASSLSPNRGLYF. DNA of the CDR3: TGTGCCAGCAGCTTATCGCCCAACAGGGGCCTGTATTTT.

A word on this clonotype: As the CDR3 is not closed by the conserved phenylalanine or tryptophan, this likely results from a read error. The V call is TRBV20-1, the J call TRBJ1-6; tentatively, D is TRBD1 (6 bases). Trimming took 6 bases from V and 7 from J, leaving 13 bases between them. Germline CDR1 and CDR2: DFQATT and SNEGSKA (reference sequence). The CDR3 consists of 13 residues. The CDR3 reads CSAPGQGNSPLHI. The CDR3 DNA is TGCAGTGCCCCAGGGCAGGGGAATTCACCCCTCCACATT.

This clonotype was recorded at least ten times. J is TRBJ2-3 and V is TRBV2; D possibly matches TRBD1 or TRBD2 (6 bases each). CDR1 SNHLY and CDR2 FYNNEI come from the germline V gene. The length of the CDR3 is 17 residues. V was pared by 1 base and J by 5 bases, with 19 bases between. The CDR3 DNA follows: TGTGCCAGCAGTGAAGACAGGGAGCGGGCAGAGGTAGATACGCAGTATTTT. Its protein product is CASSEDRERAEVDTQYF.

This clonotype appeared once. A much larger clone lies one base from this, so it may be a read error. The chain links TRBV6-5 to TRBJ1-1; no clear D. This CDR3 region has 13 residues. Germline V gene sequence: CDR1 MNHEY, CDR2 SVGAGI. The CDR3 coding sequence is TGTGCCAGCAGTGACTCCATGAACACTGAAGCTTTCTTT. Its translation is CASSDSMNTEAFF.

To note about this clonotype: An end of the junction does not agree with germline; a read error may underlie this. The V and J genes are TRBV7-6 and TRBJ2-6; either TRBD1 or TRBD2 may fit D (5 bases each). Per germline, CDR1 SGHVS and CDR2 FNYEAQ. There are 18 residues in the CDR3. CDR3 region: CASSPTGTASSGANVQTF. In DNA, the CDR3 is TGTGCCAGCAGCCCCACCGGGACCGCGAGCTCTGGGGCCAACGTCCAGACTTTC.

As concerns this clonotype: A read error may explain this, as a much larger clone is one base away. The V gene is TRBV28, the J gene TRBJ2-5, with D maybe TRBD2 (6 bases). Germline loops: CDR1 MDHEN, CDR2 SYDVKM. This CDR3 is 12 amino acids long. The CDR3 bases are TGTGCCAGCCGGGAGCAAGAAGAGGCCCAGTACTTC. Protein: CASREQEEAQYF.

Comment on this clonotype: Germline is not matched at one junction end, which may reflect a read error. The genes are TRBV6-2 or TRBV6-3 and TRBJ1-5, with D perhaps TRBD1 (5 bases). CDR3 length equals 16 residues. Germline V gene data show CDR1 as MNHEY and CDR2 as SVGEGT. The CDR3 loop is CASSYYKGDSNQPQHF. The CDR3, as DNA: TGTGCCAGCAGCTACTATAAAGGGGATAGCAATCAGCCCCAGCATTTT.

This clonotype has more than one count but fewer than ten. A read error may explain this, as a much larger clone is one base away. V usage is TRBV2 and J usage is TRBJ2-6, with 9 nucleotides matching TRBD2. Germline V gives CDR1 SNHLY, CDR2 FYNNEI. The CDR3 is 15 amino acids. CDR3 region: CASRRGRDGASVLTF. In DNA form, the CDR3 reads TGTGCCAGCAGGCGCGGGAGGGATGGGGCCAGCGTCCTGACTTTC.

This clonotype has more than one count but fewer than ten. The J gene is TRBJ2-4, the V gene TRBV29-1, with D maybe TRBD2 (6 bases). The CDR3 totals 13 residues. V was pared by 6 bases and J by 1 base, with 10 bases between. The germline V gene encodes CDR1 SQVTM and CDR2 ANQGSEA. The CDR3 DNA reads as TGCAGCGTGATCCGGGGGGCCAAAAACATTCAGTACTTC. It encodes CSVIRGAKNIQYF. Complete variable domain (other parts from reference TRBV29-1 and TRBJ2-4): SAVISQKPSRDICQRGTSLTIQCQVDSQVTMMFWYRQQPGQSLTLIATANQGSEATYESGFVIDKFPISRPNLTFSTLTVSNMSPEDSSIYLCSVIRGAKNIQYFGAGTRLSVL.

The sample holds a few counts of this clonotype. The junction differs from germline at one of its ends, possibly a read error. The chain carries TRBV14 and TRBJ2-7; 8 bases fit TRBD1. CDR3 size: 15 residues. Germline V gene data show CDR1 as SGHDN and CDR2 as FVKESK. The chain's CDR3 is CASSQAGGKSYEQYF. The CDR3 coding sequence is TGTGCCAGCAGTCAAGCAGGGGGCAAGTCCTACGAGCAGTACTTC.

This clonotype has only a few counts. The J gene is TRBJ1-1, the V gene TRBV13; no clear D gene. The V end was cut by 0 bases, the J end by 0 bases, with 5 bases between. CDR1 is PRHDT and CDR2 is FYEKMQ in the germline V gene (reference sequence). The CDR3 consists of 14 residues. As DNA, the CDR3 is TGTGCCAGCAGCTTAGGATTTTTGAACACTGAAGCTTTCTTT. It translates to CASSLGFLNTEAFF.

This clonotype has just one count. Since a much larger clone is just one base distant, this may be a read error. The rearrangement joins TRBV4-2 to TRBJ1-4; weak D call: TRBD1 (5 bases). Per the germline V gene, CDR1 is LGHNA and CDR2 is YNFKEQ. The length of the CDR3 is 16 residues. V lost 2 bases to trimming and J lost 7 bases, with 17 bases between them. The CDR3 DNA reads TGTGCCAGCAGCCAAATTGGTGCAGGGCTTCCTGAAAAACTGTTTTTT. Protein product: CASSQIGAGLPEKLFF.

This clonotype has just a few counts. The chain combines TRBV7-9 with TRBJ1-1; a possible D gene is TRBD1 (5 bases). With 7 bases removed from V and 6 bases from J, the gap between germline ends came to 15 bases. Germline V gene sequence: CDR1 SEHNR, CDR2 FQNEAQ (reference sequence). The CDR3 contains 13 residues. DNA of the CDR3: TGTGCCAGCATCCAGGGTAGTCACCCTGAAGCTTTCTTT. It translates to CASIQGSHPEAFF.

Comment on this clonotype: Since no conserved phenylalanine or tryptophan closes the CDR3, a read error is the likely cause. The chain joins TRBV12-3 or TRBV12-4 to TRBJ2-7, with no clear D. The ends were cut back, 2 bases at V and 4 bases at J, with 12 bases in the middle. The CDR3 is 14 residues long. The CDR3 is CASSLTPWRYEQYL. Here the CDR3 DNA reads TGTGCCAGCAGTTTAACCCCCTGGAGATACGAGCAGTACCTC.

This clonotype came up a few times. The genes are TRBV9 and TRBJ2-3; D remains ambiguous. Trimming stripped 3 bases from V and 2 bases from J, with 16 bases between. Germline V lookup: CDR1 SGDLS, CDR2 YYNGEE. The CDR3 loop spans 16 amino acids. As DNA, the CDR3 is TGTGCCAGCAGCGGAGGAGAGAGTCGTTTCACAGATACGCAGTATTTT. It specifies CASSGGESRFTDTQYF.

This clonotype was seen a few times. The rearrangement uses TRBV6-2 or TRBV6-3 and TRBJ2-2, with unresolved D. Germline lookup yields CDR1 MNHEY and CDR2 SVGEGT. V was cut by 6 bases and J by 8 bases, with 13 bases left in between. The CDR3 totals 13 residues. This chain's CDR3 is CASRDWSKGELFF. Written as DNA, the CDR3 is TGTGCCAGCAGAGACTGGAGTAAGGGGGAGCTGTTTTTT.

This clonotype showed up many times. V is TRBV7-9 and J is TRBJ2-3; D call uncertain. The germline V gene encodes CDR1 SEHNR and CDR2 FQNEAQ (reference sequence). The CDR3 is 13 residues long. V dropped 5 bases and J dropped 0 bases, with 6 bases sitting between them. The CDR3 nucleotides read TGTGCCAGCAGCGCAGACAGCACAGATACGCAGTATTTT. Its translation is CASSADSTDTQYF.

This clonotype was seen repeatedly, ten times or more. The chain couples TRBV5-1 to TRBJ2-5; the match to TRBD2 covers 10 bases. CDR1 is SGHRS and CDR2 is YFSETQ in the germline V gene. There are 15 residues in the CDR3. The J segment lost 3 bases and the V segment lost 2 bases, leaving 4 bases of the junction unmatched. CDR3 sequence: CASSFGLAGEETQYF. CDR3 coding DNA: TGCGCCAGCAGCTTTGGGCTAGCGGGAGAAGAGACCCAGTACTTC. Drawing the rest from reference TRBV5-1 and TRBJ2-5, the complete variable domain is KAGVTQTPRYLIKTRGQQVTLSCSPISGHRSVSWYQQTPGQGLQFLFEYFSETQRNKGNFPGRFSGRQFSNSRSEMNVSTLELGDSALYLCASSFGLAGEETQYFGPGTRLLVL.

This clonotype was picked up many times. The J gene is TRBJ2-3, the V gene TRBV15, with 9 bases identical to TRBD2. Germline CDR1 and CDR2: LNHNV and YYDKDF (reference sequence). The CDR3 extends over 17 amino acids. J gave up 4 bases and V 3 bases, and 11 bases lay outside the gene matches. The CDR3 DNA follows: TGTGCCACCAGCAGTCCCTTCTCTAGCGGGATGGCAGATACGCAGTATTTT. Translating it yields CATSSPFSSGMADTQYF.